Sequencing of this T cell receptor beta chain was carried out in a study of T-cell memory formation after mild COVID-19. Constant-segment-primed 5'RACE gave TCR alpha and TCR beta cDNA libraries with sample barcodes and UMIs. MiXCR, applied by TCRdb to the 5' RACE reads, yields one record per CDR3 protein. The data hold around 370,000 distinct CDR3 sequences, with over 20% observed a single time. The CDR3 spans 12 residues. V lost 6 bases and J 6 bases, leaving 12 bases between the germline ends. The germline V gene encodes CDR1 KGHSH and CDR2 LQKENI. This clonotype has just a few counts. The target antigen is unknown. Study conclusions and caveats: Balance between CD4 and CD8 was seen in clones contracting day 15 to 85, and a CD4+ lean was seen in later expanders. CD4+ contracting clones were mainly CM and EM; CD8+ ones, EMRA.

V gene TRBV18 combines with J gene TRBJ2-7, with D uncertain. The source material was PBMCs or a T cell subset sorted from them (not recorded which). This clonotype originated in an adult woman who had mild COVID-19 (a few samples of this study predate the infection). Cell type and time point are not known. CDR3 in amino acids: CASSDSKGEQYF. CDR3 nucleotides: TGTGCCAGCTCCGACTCTAAGGGCGAGCAGTACTTC.